Below, 15 T cell receptor beta chains from the same sample are listed, as sequenced in a study of tumor-infiltrating lymphocytes in primary liver carcinoma. A constant-region primer served to make TCR beta cDNA from about 0.45 ug total RNA. Libraries for TCR beta were built through three nested multiplex PCR rounds, which together made up a slightly modified ARM-PCR procedure. Amplification in the first two PCR rounds was performed using TRBV1-TRBV30 forward primers and a C-beta reverse primer for about 10 cycles each. MiXCR, applied by TCRdb to the multiplex PCR reads, yields one record per CDR3 protein. There are around 79,000 distinct CDR3 sequences in the sample; approximately 69% occur only once, and more than 25% lies in the top ten. Joint extraction of RNA and DNA used roughly 19-33 mg of bulk tissue that was unsorted. Sequencing used tumor-adjacent normal liver tissue. These receptors came from a middle-aged man with primary liver carcinoma and hepatitis B virus infection.

About this clonotype itself: A much larger clone lies one base from this, so it may be a read error. The chain uses TRBV5-1 and TRBJ2-5, with a weak D call TRBD2 (7 bases). The CDR3 length is 14 residues. From germline, CDR1 is SGHRS and CDR2 YFSETQ. CDR3 amino acids: CASSQWGGQGTQYF. The CDR3 DNA reads TGCGCCAGCAGCCAGTGGGGGGGCCAAGGGACCCAGTACTTC.

A remark on this clonotype: The CDR3 does not close with the conserved phenylalanine or tryptophan, likely indicating a read error. The rearrangement uses TRBV6-1 and TRBJ1-2; D unclear. The V gene's germline CDR1 is MNHNS and CDR2 SASEGT. This CDR3 has 13 amino acids. With 4 bases removed from V and 5 bases from J, the gap between germline ends came to 11 bases. The CDR3 nucleotides read TGTGCCAGCAGTGGCCTACAGCAATATGGCTACACCATC. Residues: CASSGLQQYGYTI.

This chain connects TRBV4-1 to TRBJ2-1, with 7 bases that match TRBD2. Germline CDR1 MGHRA, CDR2 YSYEKL. The CDR3 covers 17 residues. Trimming at V came to 4 bases and at J to 1 base, leaving 10 bases not matched to a gene. CDR3 nucleotide sequence: TGCGCCAGCAGCCCGAGGGCGGGAGTGATTTCCTACAATGAGCAGTTCTTC. It translates to CASSPRAGVISYNEQFF.

Comments on this clonotype: Since a much larger clone is just one base distant, this may be a read error. The rearrangement joins TRBV28 to TRBJ1-2, with a tentative D call TRBD1 (5 bases). V was cut by 5 bases and J by 6 bases, with 13 bases left in between. The germline V gene encodes CDR1 MDHEN and CDR2 SYDVKM. The CDR3 extends over 13 amino acids. Here the CDR3 DNA reads TGTGCCAGCAGTCTGACACCGGGGGATGGCTACACCTTC. Amino acid sequence: CASSLTPGDGYTF.

On this clonotype itself: The junction differs from germline at one of its ends, possibly a read error. The rearrangement joins TRBV11-2 to TRBJ2-1; tentative D call: TRBD2 (6 bases). The CDR3 sequence is 16 residues long. The germline CDR1 and CDR2 sequences are SGHAT and FQNNGV. The CDR3 loop is CASSLELLTGVNVQFF. In DNA, the CDR3 is TGCGCCAGCAGCTTAGAGCTCCTAACGGGAGTGAATGTGCAGTTCTTC.

Of note for this clonotype: Mismatch with germline at one junction end may stem from a read error. The chain recombines TRBV4-1 with TRBJ2-1, with 9 bases fitting TRBD2. CDR1 and CDR2 (germline): MGHRA, YSYEKL. CDR3 length equals 17 residues. The CDR3 DNA follows: TGCGCCAGCAGCCTGGGACTAGCAGAAAGCTCCTACAGTGAGCAGTTCTTC. This sequence encodes CASSLGLAESSYSEQFF.

With regard to this clonotype: The germline gene is not matched at one end of the junction; a read error may be the cause. The chain is built from TRBV12-3 or TRBV12-4 and TRBJ1-1; perhaps TRBD1 as D (6 bases). This CDR3 region has 15 residues. This CDR3 reads CAGSFTQGRHTEAFF. In DNA, the CDR3 is TGTGCCGGCAGTTTTACTCAGGGGCGCCACACAGAAGCTTTCTTT.

Concerning this clonotype: The CDR3 ends on some other residue instead of the conserved phenylalanine or tryptophan, so this is likely a read error. The chain carries TRBV4-2 and TRBJ2-7, with D perhaps given as TRBD1 or TRBD2 (5 bases each). Germline CDR1 reads LGHNA; CDR2 reads YNFKEQ. The CDR3 is made up of 14 amino acids. Trimming removed 4 bases at V and 5 bases at J, with 15 bases between. The CDR3: CASSPGTGNNEQYL. For the CDR3, the DNA is TGTGCCAGCAGCCCCGGGACGGGTAACAACGAGCAGTACTTA.

Remarks on this clonotype: A read error may produce the germline difference seen at one junction end. J is TRBJ2-2 and V is TRBV11-1, with D possibly matching TRBD2 (5 bases). There are 13 residues in the CDR3. Germline V gives CDR1 SGHAT, CDR2 FQDESV (reference sequence). The CDR3 reads CPSSLVRFGELLF. The CDR3 nucleotides read TGTCCCAGTAGCTTAGTACGTTTCGGGGAGCTGCTTTTT.

Concerning this clonotype: The CDR3 does not close with the conserved phenylalanine or tryptophan, likely indicating a read error. It is unclear where the CDR3 begins or ends on the DNA, so no DNA is shown, and the CDR3 is as TCRdb lists it. This chain joins TRBV11-2 and TRBJ2-1. Including both end residues, the CDR3 is 15 amino acids long. Germline V gene sequence: CDR1 SGHAT, CDR2 FQNNGV. This CDR3 is CASSLAAGVVNELFL.

As for this clonotype: A junction boundary mismatches the germline segment, possibly from a read error. J is TRBJ2-2 and V is TRBV11-1; D unclear. Per germline, CDR1 SGHAT and CDR2 FQDESV (reference sequence). The CDR3 runs 13 residues. The DNA of the CDR3 is TGCGCCAGCAGCTTAGTATGTTTCGAGGAGCTGTTTTTT. The encoded protein is CASSLVCFEELFF.

The chain is built from TRBV4-3 and TRBJ2-5, with 8 bases identical to TRBD2. This CDR3 has 16 amino acids. V was clipped by 3 bases and J by 4 bases; unmatched bases: 10. From germline, CDR1 is LGHNA and CDR2 YSLEER. In DNA form, the CDR3 reads TGCGCCAGCAGCCATGCTCCAGCGGGAGATGGAGAGACCCAGTACTTC. This gives the protein CASSHAPAGDGETQYF.

In the case of this clonotype: One junction end disagrees with the germline gene, perhaps due to a read error. The chain carries TRBV6-6 and TRBJ1-1, with 7 bases aligning to TRBD1. The germline CDR1 and CDR2 sequences are MNHNY and SVGAGI (reference sequence). This CDR3 contains 15 residues. CDR3 sequence: CASRNDVRQGAEAFF. CDR3 bases: TGTGCCAGCAGGAACGATGTGCGACAGGGCGCTGAAGCCTTCTTT.

Here the CDR3 reads CASSLELGDNQPQYF. DNA of the CDR3: TGTGCCAGCAGCTTAGAGTTGGGGGACAATCAGCCCCAGTATTTT. The rearrangement uses TRBV11-2 and TRBJ1-5, with D perhaps TRBD1 (6 bases). Matching the DNA end better, TRBJ2-3 makes the J call doubtful. The length of the CDR3 is 15 residues. The germline gives CDR1 SGHAT, CDR2 FQNNGV.

As regards this clonotype: This could be a read error, since a much larger clone is one nucleotide away. The V gene is TRBV7-9, the J gene TRBJ2-1, with D perhaps matching TRBD1 or TRBD2 (5 bases each). CDR1 and CDR2 from the germline V gene are SEHNR and FQNEAQ (reference sequence). The CDR3 sequence is 16 residues long. V dropped 8 bases and J dropped 0 bases, with 17 bases sitting between them. The CDR3 sequence: CASGPLGGSSYNEQFF. The DNA for the CDR3 is TGTGCCAGCGGCCCCCTTGGGGGTAGCTCCTACAATGAGCAGTTCTTC.